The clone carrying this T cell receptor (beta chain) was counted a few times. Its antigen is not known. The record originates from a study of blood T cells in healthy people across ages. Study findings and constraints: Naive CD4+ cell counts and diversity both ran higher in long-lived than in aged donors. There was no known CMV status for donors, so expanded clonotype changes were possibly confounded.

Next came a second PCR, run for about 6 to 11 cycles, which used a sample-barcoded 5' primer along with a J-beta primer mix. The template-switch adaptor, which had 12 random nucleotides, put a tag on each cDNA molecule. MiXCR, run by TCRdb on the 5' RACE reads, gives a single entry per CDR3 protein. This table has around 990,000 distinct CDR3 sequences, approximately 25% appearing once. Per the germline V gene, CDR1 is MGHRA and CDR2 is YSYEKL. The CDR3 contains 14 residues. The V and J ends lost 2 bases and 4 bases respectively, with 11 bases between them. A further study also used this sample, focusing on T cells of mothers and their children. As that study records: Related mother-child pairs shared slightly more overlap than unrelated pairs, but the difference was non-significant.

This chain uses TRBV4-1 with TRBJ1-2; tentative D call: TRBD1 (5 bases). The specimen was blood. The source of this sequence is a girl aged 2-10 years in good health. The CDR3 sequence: CASSQKGDSYGYTF. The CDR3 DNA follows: TGCGCCAGCAGCCAAAAAGGAGACAGCTATGGCTACACCTTC.